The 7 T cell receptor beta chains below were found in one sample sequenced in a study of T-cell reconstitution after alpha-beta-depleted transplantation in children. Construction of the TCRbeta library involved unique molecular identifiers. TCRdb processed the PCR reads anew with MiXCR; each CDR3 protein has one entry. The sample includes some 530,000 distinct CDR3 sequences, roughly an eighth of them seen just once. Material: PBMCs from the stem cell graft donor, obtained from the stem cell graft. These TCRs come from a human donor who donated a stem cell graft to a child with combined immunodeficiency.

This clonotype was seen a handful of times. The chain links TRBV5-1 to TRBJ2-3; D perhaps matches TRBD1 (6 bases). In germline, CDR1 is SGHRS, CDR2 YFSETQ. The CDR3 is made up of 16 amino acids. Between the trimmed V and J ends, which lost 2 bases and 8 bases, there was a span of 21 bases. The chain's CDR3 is CASSLNAGASVGTQYF. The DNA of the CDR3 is TGCGCCAGCAGCTTAAATGCAGGGGCTTCGGTAGGTACGCAGTATTTT.

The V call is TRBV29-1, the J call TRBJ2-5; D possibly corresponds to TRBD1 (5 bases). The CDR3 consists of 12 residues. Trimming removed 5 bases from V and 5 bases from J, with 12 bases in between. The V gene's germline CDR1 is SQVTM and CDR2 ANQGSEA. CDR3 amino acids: CSVLLGAETQYF. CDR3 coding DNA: TGCAGCGTTCTTTTAGGGGCTGAGACCCAGTACTTC.

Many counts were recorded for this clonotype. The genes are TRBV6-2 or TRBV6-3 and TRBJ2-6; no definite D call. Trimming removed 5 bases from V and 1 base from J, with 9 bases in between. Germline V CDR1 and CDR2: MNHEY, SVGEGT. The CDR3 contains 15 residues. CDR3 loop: CASSATVSGANVLTF. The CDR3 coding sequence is TGTGCCAGCAGTGCCACGGTTTCTGGGGCCAACGTCCTGACTTTC.

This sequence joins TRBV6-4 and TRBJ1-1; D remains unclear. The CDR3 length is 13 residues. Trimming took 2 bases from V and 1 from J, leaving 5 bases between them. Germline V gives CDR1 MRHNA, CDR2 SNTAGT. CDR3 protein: CASSDGENTEAFF. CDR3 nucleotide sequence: TGTGCCAGCAGTGACGGGGAGAACACTGAAGCTTTCTTT.

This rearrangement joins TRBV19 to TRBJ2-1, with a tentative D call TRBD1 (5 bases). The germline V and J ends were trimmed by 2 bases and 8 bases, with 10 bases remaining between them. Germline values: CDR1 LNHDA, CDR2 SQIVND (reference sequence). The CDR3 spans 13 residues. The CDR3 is CASSIFQGDEQFF. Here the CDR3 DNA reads TGTGCCAGTAGTATATTCCAGGGCGATGAGCAGTTCTTC.

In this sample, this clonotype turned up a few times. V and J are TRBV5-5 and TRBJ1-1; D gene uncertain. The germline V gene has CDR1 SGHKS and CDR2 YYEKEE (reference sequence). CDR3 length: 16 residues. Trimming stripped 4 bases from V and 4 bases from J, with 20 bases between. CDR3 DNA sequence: TGTGCCAGCAGCCCGGACCCTACGGGTTGGGTCACTGAAGCTTTCTTT. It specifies CASSPDPTGWVTEAFF.

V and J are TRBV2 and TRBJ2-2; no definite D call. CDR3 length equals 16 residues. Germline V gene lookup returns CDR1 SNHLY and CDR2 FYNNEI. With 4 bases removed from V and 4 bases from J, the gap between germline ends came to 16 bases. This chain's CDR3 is CASSGNLKQATGELFF. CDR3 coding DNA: TGTGCCAGCAGTGGAAACCTGAAGCAGGCCACCGGGGAGCTGTTTTTT.